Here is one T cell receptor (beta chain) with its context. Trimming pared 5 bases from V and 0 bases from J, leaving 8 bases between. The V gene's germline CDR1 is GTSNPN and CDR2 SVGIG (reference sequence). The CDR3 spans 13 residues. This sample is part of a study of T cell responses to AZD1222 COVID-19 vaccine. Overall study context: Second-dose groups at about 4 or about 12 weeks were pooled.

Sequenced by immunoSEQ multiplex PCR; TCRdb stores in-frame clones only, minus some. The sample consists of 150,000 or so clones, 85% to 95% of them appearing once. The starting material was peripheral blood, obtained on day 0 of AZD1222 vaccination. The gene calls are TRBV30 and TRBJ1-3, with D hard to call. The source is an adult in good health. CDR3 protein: CAWDSGSGNTIYF. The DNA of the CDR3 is TGTGCCTGGGATTCCGGCTCTGGAAACACCATATATTTT.